This T cell receptor beta chain was found in a study of T cell responses to AZD1222 COVID-19 vaccine. Profiled with immunoSEQ multiplex PCR; TCRdb holds only in-frame clones, not every one. The sample includes about 110,000 clones, around 89% of them seen just once. On this clone: The antigen is not known.

V shed 10 bases and J shed 0 bases, with 16 bases lying between them. Germline V CDR1 and CDR2: LNHDA, SQIVND (reference sequence). The CDR3 is made up of 15 amino acids. Study-level points and caveats: Only after the peak T cell response were repertoires sampled.

This chain links TRBV19 with TRBJ1-5; TRBD1 might be the D (6 bases). The source of this sequence is an adult in good health. The sample here was peripheral blood, taken on day 0 of AZD1222 vaccination. CDR3 sequence (DNA): TGTGCCACTGGGGACACCTTTTATAGCAATCAGCCCCAGCATTTT. It yields the protein CATGDTFYSNQPQHF.